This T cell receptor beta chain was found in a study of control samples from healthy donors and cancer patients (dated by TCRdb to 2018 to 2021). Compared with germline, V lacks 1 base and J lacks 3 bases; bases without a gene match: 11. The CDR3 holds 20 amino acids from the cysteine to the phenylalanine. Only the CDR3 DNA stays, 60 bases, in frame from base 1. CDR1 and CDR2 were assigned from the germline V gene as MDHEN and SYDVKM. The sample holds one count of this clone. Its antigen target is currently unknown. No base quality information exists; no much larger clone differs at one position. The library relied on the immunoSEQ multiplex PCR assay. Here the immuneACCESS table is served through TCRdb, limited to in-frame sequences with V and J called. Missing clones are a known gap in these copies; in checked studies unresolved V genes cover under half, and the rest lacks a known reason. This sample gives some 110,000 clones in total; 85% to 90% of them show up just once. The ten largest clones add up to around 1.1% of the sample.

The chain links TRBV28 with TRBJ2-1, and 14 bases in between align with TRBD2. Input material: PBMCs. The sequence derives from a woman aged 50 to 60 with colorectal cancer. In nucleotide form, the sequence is TGTGCCAGCAGTTTATCGGGACTAGCGGGAGACGGAGCCGTCTACAATGAGCAGTTCTTC. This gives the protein CASSLSGLAGDGAVYNEQFF.